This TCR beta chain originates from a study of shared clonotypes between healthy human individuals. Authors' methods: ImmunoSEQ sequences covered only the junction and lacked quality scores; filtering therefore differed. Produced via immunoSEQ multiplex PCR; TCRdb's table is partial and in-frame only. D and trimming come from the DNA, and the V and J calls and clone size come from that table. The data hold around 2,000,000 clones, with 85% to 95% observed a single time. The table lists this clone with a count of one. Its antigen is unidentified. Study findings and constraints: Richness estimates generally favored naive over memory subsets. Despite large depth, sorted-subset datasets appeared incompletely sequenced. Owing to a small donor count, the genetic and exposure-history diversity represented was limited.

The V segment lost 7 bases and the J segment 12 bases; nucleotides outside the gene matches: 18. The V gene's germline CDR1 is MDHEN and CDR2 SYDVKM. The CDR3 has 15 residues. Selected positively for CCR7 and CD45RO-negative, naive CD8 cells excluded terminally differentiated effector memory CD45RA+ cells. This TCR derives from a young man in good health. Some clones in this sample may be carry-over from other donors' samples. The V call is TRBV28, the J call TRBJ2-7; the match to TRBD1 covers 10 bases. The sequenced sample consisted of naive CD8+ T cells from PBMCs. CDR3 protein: CASTSPSRDRGGGYF. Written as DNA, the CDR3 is TGTGCCAGCACCTCCCCGTCGAGGGACAGGGGCGGTGGGTACTTC.